The 29 T cell receptor beta chains below all came from one sample that was sequenced in a study of blood T cell repertoires in COVID-19. Clones were sequenced by immunoSEQ multiplex PCR, and TCRdb holds only the in-frame ones, with some missing. The sample has roughly 380,000 clones, roughly nine tenths seen once; the top ten hold 3% to 4.5%. The material sequenced was peripheral blood. The source is a woman aged 60-75 years with COVID-19, enrolled during active disease.

The table lists this clone with a count of one. The chain links TRBV6-4 to TRBJ1-1, with unresolved D. The CDR3 spans 14 residues. The germline gives CDR1 MRHNA, CDR2 SNTAGT. V shed 4 bases and J shed 1 base, with 10 bases lying between them. In DNA form, the CDR3 reads TGTGCCAGCAGTGCCCAAGCGGCGAACACTGAAGCTTTCTTT. It yields the protein CASSAQAANTEAFF.

The chain carries TRBV5-5 and TRBJ2-1; 13 nucleotides match TRBD2. This CDR3 contains 15 residues. The V gene end was trimmed by 2 bases and the J gene end by 11 bases; junction bases not matched to a gene: 7. Germline V gives CDR1 SGHKS, CDR2 YYEKEE (reference sequence). CDR3 DNA sequence: TGTGCCAGCAGCTTAACGACTAGCGGGGGGCCGAAGCAGTTCTTC. It is translated as CASSLTTSGGPKQFF.

The chain links TRBV5-5 to TRBJ1-6; TRBD1 aligns across 7 bases. CDR1 and CDR2 from the germline V gene are SGHKS and YYEKEE (reference sequence). This CDR3 region has 17 residues. J lost 0 bases, V lost 3 bases, and 6 bases had no gene match. CDR3 sequence reads: CASSSTGDSSYNSPLHF. The CDR3 nucleotides read TGTGCCAGCAGCTCAACAGGGGATAGCTCCTATAATTCACCCCTCCACTTT.

For the CDR3, the DNA is TGTGCCAGCAGCGTAGAGGGAGACTATGGCTACACCTTC. Translation gives CASSVEGDYGYTF. This chain uses TRBV9 with TRBJ1-2, with D unclear. The CDR3 extends over 13 amino acids. V dropped 0 bases and J dropped 3 bases, with 6 bases sitting between them. Germline lookup yields CDR1 SGDLS and CDR2 YYNGEE.

This sequence joins TRBV7-9 and TRBJ1-2; D ambiguous. With 4 bases removed from V and 5 bases from J, the gap between germline ends came to 8 bases. The germline CDR1 and CDR2 sequences are SEHNR and FQNEAQ (reference sequence). The CDR3 sequence is 12 residues long. DNA of the CDR3: TGTGCCAGCAGCTATTCCCTGTATGGCTACACCTTC. Protein product: CASSYSLYGYTF.

This chain uses TRBV7-9 with TRBJ2-2; TRBD1 matches 7 bases. This CDR3 is built from 14 residues. J lost 6 bases, V lost 4 bases, and 5 bases had no gene match. The V gene's germline CDR1 is SEHNR and CDR2 FQNEAQ (reference sequence). CDR3 in DNA: TGTGCCAGCAGCTCTACAGGGGACGCCGGGGAGCTGTTTTTT. Its translation: CASSSTGDAGELFF.

The V gene is TRBV7-6, the J gene TRBJ1-2; D is unresolved. Trimming removed 0 bases at V and 7 bases at J, with 21 bases between. Germline CDR1 reads SGHVS; CDR2 reads FNYEAQ. The CDR3 consists of 17 residues. The CDR3 loop reads CASSLAPGGHQDRGYTF. The CDR3 DNA sequence: TGTGCCAGCAGCTTAGCGCCAGGCGGGCACCAAGACCGTGGCTACACCTTC.

The chain's CDR3 is CASSPTGNSGVGTFF. The CDR3 nucleotides are TGTGCCAGCAGCCCAACCGGAAACTCTGGTGTCGGGACTTTCTTT. The chain recombines TRBV11-2 with TRBJ1-1, with D unresolved. Trimming pared 5 bases from V and 12 bases from J, leaving 25 bases between. CDR1 is SGHAT and CDR2 is FQNNGV in the germline V gene. CDR3 length equals 15 residues.

The chain links TRBV5-4 to TRBJ2-2; perhaps TRBD1 as D (6 bases). There are 15 residues in the CDR3. The V and J ends lost 4 bases and 4 bases respectively, with 14 bases between them. From germline, CDR1 is SGHNT and CDR2 YYREEE (reference sequence). CDR3 sequence: CASSLLQGSTGELFF. The DNA for the CDR3 is TGTGCCAGCAGCCTACTACAGGGTAGCACCGGGGAGCTGTTTTTT.

The V gene is TRBV5-6, the J gene TRBJ2-1; 9 bases line up with TRBD1. This CDR3 region has 14 residues. V dropped 2 bases and J dropped 9; count of bases not matched to a gene: 6. Germline values: CDR1 SGHDT, CDR2 YYEEEE. The CDR3 sequence is CASSFGQGLGEQFF. The CDR3 bases are TGTGCCAGCAGCTTCGGACAGGGGTTAGGTGAGCAGTTCTTC.

The V call is TRBV28, the J call TRBJ1-2; 12 bases agree with TRBD1. Germline CDR1 reads MDHEN; CDR2 reads SYDVKM. Trimming cost V 5 bases and J 7 bases; bases outside gene matches: 8. This CDR3 is built from 15 residues. CDR3 sequence reads: CASSPGTGGVGGYTF. Written as DNA, the CDR3 is TGTGCCAGCAGTCCTGGGACAGGGGGCGTAGGTGGCTACACCTTC.

The V and J genes are TRBV6-5 and TRBJ1-2, with 8 bases identical to TRBD1. Germline CDR1 reads MNHEY; CDR2 reads SVGAGI. The CDR3 covers 14 residues. V was pared by 2 bases and J by 8 bases, with 7 bases of the junction left unmatched. The CDR3 DNA sequence: TGTGCCAGCAGTTACCGGACAGGGTTTTACGGCTACACCTTC. It encodes CASSYRTGFYGYTF.

V usage is TRBV3-1 (or the pseudogene TRBV3-2) and J usage is TRBJ1-1; no clear D. The CDR3 consists of 13 residues. Trimming stripped 2 bases from V and 9 bases from J, with 13 bases between. The germline V gene has CDR1 LGHDT and CDR2 YNNKEL (reference sequence). CDR3 in amino acids: CASSQSDFTQAFF. As DNA, the CDR3 is TGTGCCAGCAGCCAATCGGACTTTACACAAGCTTTCTTT.

This sequence joins TRBV18 and TRBJ1-4, with D possibly TRBD1 on 5 matching bases. From germline, CDR1 is KGHSH and CDR2 LQKENI. Trimming left V 6 bases short and J 7 bases short, with 21 bases between. This CDR3 is 16 amino acids long. The CDR3 sequence: CASSVTRSPGGEKLFF. The DNA of the CDR3 is TGTGCCAGCTCTGTAACCCGGAGTCCCGGGGGTGAAAAACTGTTTTTT. The whole variable domain, remainder taken from reference TRBV18 and TRBJ1-4, is NAGVMQNPRHLVRRRGQEARLRCSPMKGHSHVYWYRQLPEEGLKFMVYLQKENIIDESGMPKERFSAEFPKEGPSILRIQQVVRGDSAAYFCASSVTRSPGGEKLFFGSGTQLSVL.

The V call is TRBV2, the J call TRBJ1-3, with 11 nucleotides matching TRBD1. Germline CDR1 and CDR2: SNHLY and FYNNEI. The CDR3 is 16 residues long. With 6 bases clipped from V and 3 bases from J, the junction kept 7 bases outside the gene matches. The CDR3 bases are TGTGCCAGCAGCGTGGGGACAGGGGGTCTTGGAAACACCATATATTTT. This codes for CASSVGTGGLGNTIYF.

This chain uses TRBV2 with TRBJ2-1; D gene unclear. The CDR3 consists of 13 residues. Trimming took off 6 bases at V and 6 bases at J, with 12 bases between the two ends. In germline, CDR1 is SNHLY, CDR2 FYNNEI. The CDR3 DNA reads as TGTGCCAGCAGCGGTCAAGTAATCAATGAGCAGTTCTTC. Amino acids: CASSGQVINEQFF.

The chain joins TRBV11-2 to TRBJ2-3, with D possibly TRBD1 on 5 matching bases. The germline V and J ends were trimmed by 5 bases and 5 bases, with 17 bases remaining between them. Germline values: CDR1 SGHAT, CDR2 FQNNGV. The CDR3 runs 15 residues. The CDR3 DNA is TGTGCCAGCAGCCCTCTCCTCCAGGGAATAGATACGCAGTATTTT. Its translation: CASSPLLQGIDTQYF.

This rearrangement joins TRBV7-7 to TRBJ1-2, with TRBD1 matching 7 bases. Trimming removed 5 bases from V and 4 bases from J; junction bases left unmatched: 13. The length of the CDR3 is 16 residues. Germline values: CDR1 SSHAT, CDR2 FNYEAQ (reference sequence). The DNA of the CDR3 is TGTGCCAGCAGCGATGGACAGGTTCAACGAGGCTATGGCTACACCTTC. Its translation is CASSDGQVQRGYGYTF.

This chain joins TRBV7-9 and TRBJ1-2, with D possibly matching TRBD1 (6 bases). The CDR3 sequence is 15 residues long. Germline-derived CDR1 and CDR2 are SEHNR and FQNEAQ (reference sequence). V dropped 6 bases and J dropped 1 base, with 15 bases sitting between them. The CDR3 nucleotides read TGTGCCAGCAGGGGACTACAAGGGGGTAACTATGGCTACACCTTC. Its protein is CASRGLQGGNYGYTF.

The V and J genes are TRBV7-9 and TRBJ2-2; 8 nucleotides match TRBD2. Germline V lookup: CDR1 SEHNR, CDR2 FQNEAQ (reference sequence). V was clipped by 5 bases and J by 6 bases; unmatched bases: 17. The CDR3 is 18 residues long. The CDR3 DNA reads as TGTGCCAGCAGCCCCTACGGAGGGGTAGCGGGGAGAGCCGGGGAGCTGTTTTTT. Encoded protein: CASSPYGGVAGRAGELFF.

This chain uses TRBV9 with TRBJ2-3; TRBD1 is a possible D gene (5 bases). The V gene lost 0 bases and the J gene lost 5 bases, with 16 bases spanning the gap. The CDR3 totals 16 residues. The germline gives CDR1 SGDLS, CDR2 YYNGEE. In nucleotides, the CDR3 is TGTGCCAGCAGCGTAGCTCTAGGGCAGGGTGGAGATACGCAGTATTTT. Its translation: CASSVALGQGGDTQYF.

The genes are TRBV2 and TRBJ1-1; 8 nucleotides agree with TRBD1. In germline, CDR1 is SNHLY, CDR2 FYNNEI. The CDR3 spans 14 residues. Trimming took 10 bases from V and 5 from J; bases not matched to a gene: 12. The CDR3: CATINRDRMTEAFF. The CDR3 nucleotides read TGTGCCACCATAAACCGGGACAGGATGACTGAAGCTTTCTTT. The variable domain in full, completed from reference TRBV2 and TRBJ1-1, reads EPEVTQTPSHQVTQMGQEVILRCVPISNHLYFYWYRQILGQKVEFLVSFYNNEISEKSEIFDDQFSVERPDGSNFTLKIRSTKLEDSAMYFCATINRDRMTEAFFGQGTRLTVV.

This clone turned up a few times. The chain couples TRBV7-9 to TRBJ1-1; D uncertain. With 5 bases removed from V and 0 bases from J, the gap between germline ends came to 10 bases. Germline CDR1 and CDR2: SEHNR and FQNEAQ (reference sequence). The CDR3 loop spans 14 amino acids. This CDR3 reads CASSAQAMNTEAFF. CDR3 nucleotides: TGTGCCAGCAGCGCGCAGGCTATGAACACTGAAGCTTTCTTT.

This clone has a single count. The gene calls are TRBV5-1 and TRBJ1-6; TRBD1 aligns across 8 bases. CDR1 SGHRS and CDR2 YFSETQ come from the germline V gene. The ends lost 2 bases at V and 6 bases at J; junction bases unmatched: 1. The CDR3 contains 14 residues. The CDR3 sequence: CASSFGQGNSPLHF. CDR3 in DNA: TGCGCCAGCAGCTTTGGACAGGGTAATTCACCCCTCCACTTT.

The CDR3 loop reads CASSTSGTGPFTEAFF. The CDR3 nucleotides are TGTGCCAGCAGCACATCTGGAACAGGGCCTTTCACTGAAGCTTTCTTT. The rearrangement uses TRBV5-5 and TRBJ1-1; TRBD1 is a possible D gene (6 bases). With 4 bases removed from V and 4 bases from J, the gap between germline ends came to 20 bases. Germline CDR1 SGHKS, CDR2 YYEKEE (reference sequence). The length of the CDR3 is 16 residues.

This clone was picked up one time. The V and J genes are TRBV28 and TRBJ2-7, with 10 bases lining up with TRBD1. The germline V gene encodes CDR1 MDHEN and CDR2 SYDVKM. The V segment lost 4 bases and the J segment 4 bases; nucleotides outside the gene matches: 4. The CDR3 sequence is 14 residues long. The DNA for the CDR3 is TGTGCCAGCAGTTCGACAGGGGGCGTATACGAGCAGTACTTC. Translated, it gives CASSSTGGVYEQYF.

The chain is built from TRBV27 and TRBJ2-2, with D unclear. The CDR3 has 14 residues. Germline CDR1 MNHEY, CDR2 SMNVEV (reference sequence). The germline V and J ends were trimmed by 3 bases and 2 bases, with 7 bases remaining between them. The CDR3 nucleotides read TGTGCCAGCAGTTTGGGCCTTAACACCGGGGAGCTGTTTTTT. It encodes CASSLGLNTGELFF.

This clone was counted only a few times. V and J are TRBV28 and TRBJ1-1; TRBD1 is a possible D gene (6 bases). Trimming stripped 8 bases from V and 3 bases from J, with 10 bases between. CDR3 length: 12 amino acids. CDR1 MDHEN and CDR2 SYDVKM come from the germline V gene. The CDR3 nucleotides are TGTGCCAGCGGACAGTGGGACACTGAAGCTTTCTTT. It specifies CASGQWDTEAFF.

The chain uses TRBV12-3 or TRBV12-4 and TRBJ1-6; D remains ambiguous. CDR3 length: 13 amino acids. V lost 3 bases to trimming and J lost 7 bases, with 7 bases between them. As DNA, the CDR3 is TGTGCCAGCAGTTTTTCCTCCAATTCACCCCTCCACTTT. Its protein is CASSFSSNSPLHF.